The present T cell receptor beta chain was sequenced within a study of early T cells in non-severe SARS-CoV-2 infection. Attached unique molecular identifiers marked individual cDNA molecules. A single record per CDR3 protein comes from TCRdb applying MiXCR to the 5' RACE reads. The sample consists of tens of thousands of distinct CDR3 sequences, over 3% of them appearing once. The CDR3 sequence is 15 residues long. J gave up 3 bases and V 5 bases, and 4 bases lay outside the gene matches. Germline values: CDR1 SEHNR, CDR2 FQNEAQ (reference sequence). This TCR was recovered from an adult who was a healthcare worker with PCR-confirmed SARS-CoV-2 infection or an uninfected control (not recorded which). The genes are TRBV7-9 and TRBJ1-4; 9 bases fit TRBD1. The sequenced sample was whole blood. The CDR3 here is CASSTDRGANEKLFF. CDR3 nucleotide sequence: TGTGCCAGCAGCACCGACAGGGGGGCTAATGAAAAACTGTTTTTT.